This TCR beta chain originates from a study of cytomegalovirus exposure and HLA in healthy donors. Across the whole study: Unique TCRs numbering about 87 million, obtained from HLA-typed donors, made up an early data release.

Primers for the PCR totalled 60 Vbeta and 13 Jbeta. This table comes from immunoSEQ multiplex PCR, and its TCRdb copy is limited to in-frame clones, with some not included. The sample lists 180,000 or so clones, almost 80% occurring once. The study, taken as a whole, reports: V- and J-gene trimming in TCR beta was tied to a missense DCLRE1C variant by an analysis performed later.

When sampled, the donors appeared nominally healthy, though they likely had unrecorded immune exposures. Details on this clone: Its cognate antigen is unknown.

The specimen was PBMCs. The TCR sequence derives from a man aged 45 to 65 in good health and CMV-seropositive.

The CDR3 DNA sequence: TGTGCCAGCAGGCATCCCGGGACAGGGACAGATGAGCAGTTCTTC. This encodes CASRHPGTGTDEQFF. V is TRBV7-9 and J is TRBJ2-1; TRBD1 agrees at 9 bases. This CDR3 is built from 15 residues. After removal of 6 bases from V and 8 bases from J, the junction contained 11 bases not matched to a gene. Germline-derived CDR1 and CDR2 are SEHNR and FQNEAQ (reference sequence). Full variable domain (outside the CDR3, taken from reference TRBV7-9 and TRBJ2-1): DTGVSQNPRHKITKRGQNVTFRCDPISEHNRLYWYRQTLGQGPEFLTYFQNEAQLEKSRLLSDRFSAERPKGSFSTLEIQRTEQGDSAMYLCASRHPGTGTDEQFFGPGTRLTVL.